What follows are 32 T cell receptor beta chains derived from one specimen sequenced in a study of OX40 agonist ivuxolimab in advanced cancers. Some clones are missing from TCRdb's copy, which holds only in-frame ones; the method was immunoSEQ multiplex PCR. The sample yields 25,000 to 35,000 clones, 75% to 90% seen once. Sequencing was performed on CD4+ or CD8+ T cells sorted from blood, taken in a trial of the OX40 agonist ivuxolimab. The source is an adult with an advanced solid tumor such as melanoma, head and neck, liver or kidney cancer.

This chain links TRBV13 with TRBJ2-5; TRBD1 aligns across 10 bases. With V trimmed by 6 bases and J by 5 bases, 3 bases remained unmatched. CDR1 PRHDT and CDR2 FYEKMQ come from the germline V gene (reference sequence). The CDR3 contains 13 residues. The CDR3 DNA sequence: TGTGCCAGCAGGGACAGGGGGGGGGAGACCCAGTACTTC. It translates to CASRDRGGETQYF.

The chain employs TRBV18 and TRBJ1-2; a possible D gene is TRBD1 (6 bases). V shed 1 base and J shed 4 bases, with 10 bases lying between them. This CDR3 has 14 residues. The V gene's germline CDR1 is KGHSH and CDR2 LQKENI. CDR3 region: CASSPRDMGYGYTF. The CDR3, as DNA: TGTGCCAGCTCACCACGGGACATGGGCTATGGCTACACCTTC.

This clone has only one observation. This chain links TRBV5-1 with TRBJ2-1; a possible D gene is TRBD2 (6 bases). Germline CDR1 is SGHRS and CDR2 is YFSETQ. The length of the CDR3 is 16 residues. Trimming cost V 4 bases and J 7 bases, with 21 bases left between them. CDR3 in DNA: TGCGCCAGCAGCCCGCTGACTAGTTCAGGCCAGAATGAGCAGTTCTTC. It encodes CASSPLTSSGQNEQFF.

A single count supports this clone. The rearrangement joins TRBV7-8 to TRBJ2-5; D is ambiguous. Germline CDR1 is SGHVS and CDR2 is FQNEAQ. V was cut by 4 bases and J by 2 bases, with 14 bases left in between. The CDR3 covers 15 residues. The CDR3 loop is CASSYAQKAQETQYF. The CDR3 nucleotides read TGTGCCAGCAGCTACGCCCAGAAGGCGCAAGAGACCCAGTACTTC. Full variable domain (remainder filled in from reference TRBV7-8 and TRBJ2-5): GAGVSQSPRYKVAKRGQDVALRCDPISGHVSLFWYQQALGQGPEFLTYFQNEAQLDKSGLPSDRFFAERPEGSVSTLKIQRTQQEDSAVYLCASSYAQKAQETQYFGPGTRLLVL.

The rearrangement links TRBV19 to TRBJ2-7, with 8 bases identical to TRBD1. After removal of 5 bases from V and 5 bases from J, the junction contained 14 bases not matched to a gene. CDR1 and CDR2 (germline): LNHDA, SQIVND (reference sequence). This CDR3 contains 16 residues. CDR3 DNA sequence: TGTGCCAGTAGTTCCCTCGGCCGGACAGGGCCCGACGAGCAGTACTTC. Translation: CASSSLGRTGPDEQYF.

V is TRBV11-2 and J is TRBJ2-4; the D call may be TRBD1 or TRBD2 (5 bases each). Germline assignment: CDR1 SGHAT and CDR2 FQNNGV. This CDR3 contains 13 residues. The V and J ends lost 7 bases and 5 bases respectively, with 12 bases between them. The DNA of the CDR3 is TGTGCCAGCACGGGGCAGGGACAAAACATTCAGTACTTC. This translates into CASTGQGQNIQYF.

V is TRBV6-4 and J is TRBJ1-2; unclear D gene. The CDR3 loop spans 16 amino acids. CDR1 and CDR2 from the germline V gene are MRHNA and SNTAGT. V dropped 0 bases and J dropped 8 bases, with 19 bases sitting between them. In DNA, the CDR3 is TGTGCCAGCAGTGACTCCTGGGCCCTGCGGTCCGGCGGCTACACCTTC. It is translated as CASSDSWALRSGGYTF.

V is TRBV7-9 and J is TRBJ2-7, with 8 bases that match TRBD1. Germline V gene lookup returns CDR1 SEHNR and CDR2 FQNEAQ (reference sequence). V shed 7 bases, J shed 3 bases, and the junction held 11 bases outside the gene matches. The CDR3 has 15 amino acids. CDR3: CASTPLVDRGYEQYF. CDR3 nucleotide sequence: TGTGCCAGCACCCCCTTGGTCGACAGGGGCTACGAGCAGTACTTC.

The chain has TRBV11-2 and TRBJ2-7; 10 bases agree with TRBD1. J lost 3 bases, V lost 5 bases, and 7 bases had no gene match. This CDR3 is built from 15 residues. In germline, CDR1 is SGHAT, CDR2 FQNNGV. The CDR3 protein is CASSPRDRGHYEQYF. CDR3 coding DNA: TGTGCCAGCAGCCCACGGGACAGGGGACACTACGAGCAGTACTTC.

As DNA, the CDR3 is TGTGCCAGCAGCTCCTACGTACAGGGTATGCAGTATTTT. Its protein product is CASSSYVQGMQYF. The chain employs TRBV5-6 and TRBJ2-3; maybe TRBD1 (6 bases). V dropped 3 bases and J dropped 11 bases, with 16 bases sitting between them. The CDR3 loop spans 13 amino acids. Germline assignment: CDR1 SGHDT and CDR2 YYEEEE.

The chain uses TRBV14 and TRBJ1-2, with D possibly matching TRBD1 (6 bases). CDR1 is SGHDN, CDR2 FVKESK, per germline. With 3 bases removed from V and 12 bases from J, the gap between germline ends came to 23 bases. This CDR3 is built from 15 residues. The CDR3: CASSQSAGTSSRDTF. In DNA, the CDR3 is TGTGCCAGCAGCCAGTCGGCCGGGACATCCTCGCGCGACACCTTC.

The V gene is TRBV7-9, the J gene TRBJ2-6; the match to TRBD2 covers 13 bases. Germline CDR1 SEHNR, CDR2 FQNEAQ (reference sequence). This CDR3 comprises 19 residues. The V and J ends lost 5 bases and 0 bases, in that order; junction bases with no gene match: 7. The CDR3 protein is CASSARLAGGPSGANVLTF. Here the CDR3 DNA reads TGTGCCAGCAGCGCCCGACTAGCGGGGGGCCCCTCTGGGGCCAACGTCCTGACTTTC.

The chain combines TRBV7-6 with TRBJ2-2; D not resolved. The V gene lost 10 bases and the J gene lost 0 bases, with 9 bases spanning the gap. The germline V gene has CDR1 SGHVS and CDR2 FNYEAQ. The CDR3 is made up of 13 amino acids. CDR3 nucleotides: TGTGCCATCCAATCCCCGAACACCGGGGAGCTGTTTTTT. Translated: CAIQSPNTGELFF.

V usage is TRBV14 and J usage is TRBJ1-6, with D unclear. The V end was cut by 6 bases, the J end by 9 bases, with 27 bases between. The V gene's germline CDR1 is SGHDN and CDR2 FVKESK. This CDR3 has 18 residues. The CDR3: CASRGGFLGPLMPSPLHF. The CDR3 bases are TGTGCCAGCAGGGGTGGGTTCTTAGGCCCCTTAATGCCTTCACCCCTCCACTTT.

This clone rates as medium-sized (0.01 to 0.1%). This chain connects TRBV5-6 to TRBJ1-6; D not certain. The length of the CDR3 is 14 residues. The germline V and J ends were trimmed by 0 bases and 4 bases, with 5 bases remaining between them. The germline V gene has CDR1 SGHDT and CDR2 YYEEEE. CDR3 in DNA: TGTGCCAGCAGCTTGGAAGGGTATAATTCACCCCTCCACTTT. Protein sequence: CASSLEGYNSPLHF. Looking up the rest from reference TRBV5-6 and TRBJ1-6 gives the full variable domain: DAGVTQSPTHLIKTRGQQVTLRCSPKSGHDTVSWYQQALGQGPQFIFQYYEEEERQRGNFPDRFSGHQFPNYSSELNVNALLLGDSALYLCASSLEGYNSPLHFGNGTRLTVT.

A single count supports this clone. The rearrangement uses TRBV18 and TRBJ2-1, with D possibly being TRBD1 or TRBD2 (5 bases each). This CDR3 region has 17 residues. V was cut by 2 bases and J by 4 bases, with 18 bases left in between. Germline V gene sequence: CDR1 KGHSH, CDR2 LQKENI. In nucleotides, the CDR3 is TGTGCCAGCTCACCAACCCCACTCGTGGGGACGTACAATGAGCAGTTCTTC. The encoded protein is CASSPTPLVGTYNEQFF.

This clone is a singleton in its sample. At one boundary the junction diverges from the germline segment, which might be a read error. V usage is TRBV5-6 and J usage is TRBJ2-7; 8 bases agree with TRBD1. Germline CDR1 SGHDT, CDR2 YYEEEE. The CDR3 is made up of 14 amino acids. The CDR3 DNA follows: TGTGCCAGCAGCTTCGGACAGGGTGGCCTACGGTTGAGCTTC. Protein sequence: CASSFGQGGLRLSF. Complete variable domain (other parts from reference TRBV5-6 and TRBJ2-7): DAGVTQSPTHLIKTRGQQVTLRCSPKSGHDTVSWYQQALGQGPQFIFQYYEEEERQRGNFPDRFSGHQFPNYSSELNVNALLLGDSALYLCASSFGQGGLRLSFGPGTRLTVT.

This sequence joins TRBV6-1 and TRBJ2-1; the D is unclear. Germline V gene sequence: CDR1 MNHNS, CDR2 SASEGT. The CDR3 sequence is 14 residues long. Trimming removed 0 bases at V and 4 bases at J, with 7 bases between. This CDR3 reads CASSEAAGYNEQFF. As DNA, the CDR3 is TGTGCCAGCAGTGAAGCAGCCGGGTACAATGAGCAGTTCTTC.

The chain employs TRBV9 and TRBJ1-2; no clear D gene. From germline, CDR1 is SGDLS and CDR2 YYNGEE. V dropped 3 bases and J dropped 4 bases, with 4 bases sitting between them. The CDR3 consists of 11 residues. The CDR3, as DNA: TGTGCCAGCAGCGGAGCCTATGGCTACACCTTC. Its translation is CASSGAYGYTF.

In this sample, this clone turned up once. The rearrangement uses TRBV7-9 and TRBJ2-7, with TRBD1 identical over 10 bases. This CDR3 has 15 amino acids. Germline V gene sequence: CDR1 SEHNR, CDR2 FQNEAQ (reference sequence). Trimming removed 5 bases from V and 2 bases from J; junction bases left unmatched: 6. The CDR3, as DNA: TGTGCCAGCAGCCTAGATGGGACAGGGGCCTACGAGCAGTACTTC. The encoded protein is CASSLDGTGAYEQYF.

In this sample, this clone turned up once. The chain has TRBV5-1 and TRBJ1-1; D not resolved. The CDR3 is 16 residues long. The V end lost 3 bases, the J end lost 3 bases, and 18 bases lay between the germline ends. CDR1 SGHRS and CDR2 YFSETQ come from the germline V gene. The DNA for the CDR3 is TGCGCCAGCAGCTGGGGTCGGCGGGCAGCTTACACTGAAGCTTTCTTT. Translated: CASSWGRRAAYTEAFF.

This chain uses TRBV28 with TRBJ2-5; D not certain. This CDR3 region has 15 residues. CDR1 is MDHEN and CDR2 is SYDVKM in the germline V gene. V was shortened by 7 bases and J by 5 bases, with 20 bases between the two germline ends. The CDR3 bases are TGTGCCAGCACCCCCGGGCCCCGACCCGGGGAGACCCAGTACTTC. Its protein is CASTPGPRPGETQYF.

V is TRBV30 and J is TRBJ1-5; D remains unclear. The CDR3 runs to 14 residues. Trimming removed 0 bases from V and 2 bases from J, with 8 bases in between. CDR1 and CDR2 from the germline V gene are GTSNPN and SVGIG (reference sequence). The CDR3 loop is CAWSVKAGNQPQHF. CDR3 bases: TGTGCCTGGAGTGTTAAAGCGGGCAATCAGCCCCAGCATTTT.

This chain links TRBV6-1 with TRBJ1-4; D unresolved. The CDR3 runs 12 residues. V was clipped by 7 bases and J by 6 bases, with 9 bases between them. CDR1 MNHNS and CDR2 SASEGT come from the germline V gene. CDR3 sequence reads: CASMEVDEKLFF. The CDR3 nucleotides are TGTGCCAGCATGGAGGTAGATGAAAAACTGTTTTTT.

The chain employs TRBV7-9 and TRBJ2-7, with 7 bases lining up with TRBD2. The CDR3 is made up of 14 amino acids. Germline assignment: CDR1 SEHNR and CDR2 FQNEAQ (reference sequence). Trimming removed 5 bases from V and 5 bases from J; junction bases left unmatched: 9. This chain's CDR3 is CASSLRGGKDEQYF. Written as DNA, the CDR3 is TGTGCCAGCAGCCTCCGGGGAGGGAAAGACGAGCAGTACTTC.

The DNA of the CDR3 is TGTGCCAGCAGCCAAACGTGGGGACAGGGATATAACTATGGCTACACCTTC. Amino acids: CASSQTWGQGYNYGYTF. The chain carries TRBV7-6 and TRBJ1-2, with 9 bases identical to TRBD1. The CDR3 contains 17 residues. Germline lookup yields CDR1 SGHVS and CDR2 FNYEAQ. V dropped 5 bases and J dropped 1; count of bases not matched to a gene: 11.

The chain employs TRBV13 and TRBJ2-7, with no clear D. The CDR3 totals 14 residues. Germline CDR1 is PRHDT and CDR2 is FYEKMQ (reference sequence). The germline V and J ends were trimmed by 5 bases and 2 bases, with 13 bases remaining between them. CDR3 in DNA: TGTGCCAGCAGCCCCCAGGCAAAACCCTACGAGCAGTACTTC. Protein: CASSPQAKPYEQYF.

V and J are TRBV7-9 and TRBJ2-5, with no clear D. The CDR3 contains 15 residues. Germline CDR1 and CDR2: SEHNR and FQNEAQ (reference sequence). The V and J ends lost 1 base and 1 base respectively, with 10 bases between them. The chain's CDR3 is CASSLDQAIQETQYF. The CDR3 DNA is TGTGCCAGCAGCTTAGATCAGGCGATCCAAGAGACCCAGTACTTC. Variable domain in full (rest from reference TRBV7-9 and TRBJ2-5): DTGVSQNPRHKITKRGQNVTFRCDPISEHNRLYWYRQTLGQGPEFLTYFQNEAQLEKSRLLSDRFSAERPKGSFSTLEIQRTEQGDSAMYLCASSLDQAIQETQYFGPGTRLLVL.

This chain links TRBV6-4 with TRBJ1-2; D is perhaps TRBD1 (5 bases). From germline, CDR1 is MRHNA and CDR2 SNTAGT. The CDR3 has 18 residues. Trimming took off 3 bases at V and 7 bases at J, with 27 bases between the two ends. CDR3 region: CASSEVPGGGAIYGGYTF. CDR3 nucleotides: TGTGCCAGCAGTGAAGTACCCGGAGGAGGGGCGATATACGGTGGCTACACCTTC.

This chain links TRBV9 with TRBJ2-7; D unresolved. With 3 bases removed from V and 5 bases from J, the gap between germline ends came to 18 bases. Germline CDR1 SGDLS, CDR2 YYNGEE. The CDR3 has 15 amino acids. The CDR3 DNA is TGTGCCAGCAGCGCCGGGCCTCCCCAAAGGAACGAGCAGTACTTC. This gives the protein CASSAGPPQRNEQYF.

This clone occurred once. The chain carries TRBV28 and TRBJ1-1, with D possibly TRBD1 on 6 matching bases. This CDR3 contains 15 residues. Germline CDR1 is MDHEN and CDR2 is SYDVKM. V lost 5 bases to trimming and J lost 4 bases, with 17 bases between them. The chain's CDR3 is CASSQNWGQGTEAFF. CDR3 bases: TGTGCCAGCAGTCAGAACTGGGGGCAGGGCACTGAAGCTTTCTTT.

V is TRBV7-8 and J is TRBJ2-5; TRBD2 agrees at 15 bases. The ends lost 5 bases at V and 2 bases at J; junction bases unmatched: 9. Per germline, CDR1 SGHVS and CDR2 FQNEAQ. The length of the CDR3 is 18 residues. The CDR3 reads CASSIVGLAGGKQETQYF. CDR3 DNA: TGTGCCAGCAGCATCGTGGGACTAGCGGGGGGTAAACAAGAGACCCAGTACTTC.